This T cell receptor beta chain is drawn from a study of identical twins (dated by TCRdb to 2016 to 2018). Study-wide context: To test whether fetal clonotypes persist, the study used deep sequencing on TCR alpha and beta repertoires from monozygotic twins, unrelated adults of various ages, and cord blood. To rule out contamination, the twin experiments were replicated at different times with different library preparation protocols. What the authors observed across the whole study: Zero-insertion analyses could be partly confounded by invariant T cells such as MAIT and iNKT, though diverse VJ usage argued against such confounding for most clonotypes. Conclusions relied on cross-sectional statistical analysis, since the same donors could not be followed over many years. Compared with coincidental sharing between unrelated individuals, out-of-frame TCR alpha sequences shared between twins had an excess of sequences with low generation probability. Out-of-frame TCR alpha sharing in monozygotic twins was systematically underestimated by recombination models, whereas sharing between unrelated individuals was in agreement with the recombination models. The excess sharing between twins in beta out-of-frame sequences was weaker because fewer shared sequences reduced the signal-to-noise ratio. Abundant cord blood beta clonotypes carried fewer insertions; young adult naive repertoires showed a weaker similar trend, while memory repertoires showed none.

All donors were healthy Caucasians. The twin cohort consisted of three pairs of female monozygotic twins, all aged roughly 18 to 29 years. Positive isolation kits from Invitrogen were used to isolate CD4+ and CD8+ T cell populations. Sequences GTSNPN (CDR1) and SVGIG (CDR2) are obtained from the germline V gene (reference sequence). Including cysteine and phenylalanine, the CDR3 has 17 amino acids. The retained sequence is limited to the CDR3, 51 bases, with the frame set at the first base. Trimmed from V: 0 bases; trimmed from J: 6 bases; junction bases lacking a gene match: 10. Libraries came from 5' RACE. Sequenced using an Illumina HiSeq 2000. Template switching added a universal primer binding site, and the final cDNA carried a unique molecular identifier that allowed TCR cDNA molecules to be counted accurately. Specific primers in the conserved constant-segment region were used to synthesize first-strand cDNA for the TCR alpha and beta chains. To control for contamination, each cDNA library was double barcoded with a SMART-Mk sample barcode plus Illumina barcodes. TruSeq adapter sequences, together with Illumina sample barcodes, were added in two successive PCR steps. TCR alpha and beta cDNA libraries were sequenced on the Illumina HiSeq platform with custom primers. Turning to the authors' computational methods: MiGEC was used to process raw reads and extract unique molecular identifiers, and MiXCR was used to find CDR3 positions. For each individual, recombination models were inferred using an EM algorithm with the repgenHMM and IGoR tools. The analysis of shared clonotypes was done with the tcR package in R, with sharing normalized by the product of cloneset sizes. To study raw recombination free of thymic and clonal selection effects, out-of-frame nonproductive sequences were analyzed. TCRdb reprocessing: public reads trimmed at Q25 with fastp, clones called with MiXCR, in-frame beta chains kept. Rows are combined by CDR3 protein, so each entry shows the most common genes and DNA. TCRdb's processing, not the authors', yielded these V and J calls. This sample lists 450,000 or so distinct CDR3 sequences; 24% were detected once. 2.9% of the sample comes from the top ten.

Notes on this clonotype: The antigen it binds to is not known. No much larger clonotype is one base removed from it; base qualities were not supplied.

These data are also associated with another study on T cells expressing NK-cell markers. In that second paper, the authors write: Eight or nine donors provided sorted CD3+CD56+NKG2C+, CD3+CD56+NKG2C- and CD3+CD56-NKG2C+ T-cell subsets, whose TCR beta-chain repertoires were profiled. Of the eight sequenced donors, seven were found to be HCMV-seropositive and one was found to be HCMV-seronegative. In several experiments an anti-gammadeltaTCR antibody was added to restrict sorting to alphabetaTCR-expressing T cells. In more than five donors, the dominant CD3+CD56+NKG2C+ clonotypes were found to rank among the top 10 CD8+ clonotypes and to make up about 1.0-7.5% of CD8+ T cells. Those dominant clonotypes were again the most abundant among CD3+CD56-NKG2C+ cells in four donors, at roughly 25-60.1%. Whether the expanded NKG2C-expressing T cell clones were specific for HCMV antigens remained unclear. Randomly selected healthy volunteers, three men and five women, were used as the eight sequenced donors. HCMV serostatus was determined by detecting HCMV-specific IgG in serum with a commercial ELISA kit. MIGEC was used to demultiplex reads and group the reads by UMI, and MiTCR was used to assemble and quantify clonotypes. To exclude erroneous sequences, only TCR cDNA sequences supported by at least two reads were retained. The tcR package was used for downstream repertoire analysis, with clonotypes matched between fractions based on CDR3 nucleotide sequence plus V segment. VDJmatch was used to annotate antigen specificity against VDJdb, with one amino acid substitution in CDR3 permitted.

The receptor comes from a woman between 18 and 30 years old in good health. The sequence is built from TRBV30 and TRBJ2-1; TRBD2 fits 11 bases in the junction. Source material: CD4+ T cells sorted from blood. The CDR3 region: CAWSVRGGLAELNEQFF. The bases are TGTGCCTGGAGTGTAAGGGGGGGACTAGCGGAACTCAATGAGCAGTTCTTC.